One sample yielded the 6 T cell receptor beta chains listed below, sequenced in a study of T cell repertoires in cytomegalovirus infection. MiXCR, run by TCRdb on the reads, gives a single entry per CDR3 protein. The sample has 250,000 to 300,000 distinct CDR3 sequences, about 23% seen once. The sequencing sample was made of PBMCs. The receptors here all came from a human donor in good health (CMV status not recorded). Some clones in this sample may be carry-over from other donors' samples.

The chain couples TRBV20-1 to TRBJ2-5; D possibly corresponds to TRBD1 (7 bases). Germline V gene sequence: CDR1 DFQATT, CDR2 SNEGSKA (reference sequence). Trimming took off 6 bases at V and 7 bases at J, with 18 bases between the two ends. This CDR3 region has 13 residues. The DNA of the CDR3 is TGCAGTGCCGCCCGGATCCAGGGGGGGACCCAGTACTTC. This encodes CSAARIQGGTQYF.

V is TRBV29-1 and J is TRBJ2-5, with D possibly matching TRBD1 (6 bases). Per the germline V gene, CDR1 is SQVTM and CDR2 is ANQGSEA. Trimming left V 7 bases short and J 3 bases short, with 21 bases between. The CDR3 sequence is 15 residues long. The CDR3 DNA sequence: TGCAGCGCTATCCTACCGGGACAAGGGAAAGAGACCCAGTACTTC. It codes for CSAILPGQGKETQYF. Filled out from reference TRBV29-1 and TRBJ2-5, the complete variable domain reads SAVISQKPSRDICQRGTSLTIQCQVDSQVTMMFWYRQQPGQSLTLIATANQGSEATYESGFVIDKFPISRPNLTFSTLTVSNMSPEDSSIYLCSAILPGQGKETQYFGPGTRLLVL.

With respect to this clonotype: One base away lies a much larger clone, so this may be a sequencing read error. The CDR3 end shows no conserved phenylalanine or tryptophan, and so a read error is likely. Because the CDR3's place on the DNA is in doubt, the DNA is left out and the CDR3 is given as listed by TCRdb. The V gene is TRBV18, the J gene TRBJ1-3. Germline V gene lookup returns CDR1 KGHSH and CDR2 LQKENI. The CDR3 length equals 12 residues, ends included. The CDR3 loop is CASLQQNTGGLR.

The table lists this clonotype with many counts. V usage is TRBV7-2 and J usage is TRBJ2-7; D is uncertain. V was shortened by 2 bases and J by 5 bases, with 10 bases between the two germline ends. The germline V gene encodes CDR1 SGHTA and CDR2 FQGNSA. This CDR3 is built from 13 residues. CDR3 in DNA: TGTGCCAGCAGCTTAAGGATGGACGACGAGCAGTACTTC. This encodes CASSLRMDDEQYF.

This clonotype was seen ten or more times. This chain connects TRBV7-9 to TRBJ2-5, with a tentative D call TRBD1 (6 bases). Germline V CDR1 and CDR2: SEHNR, FQNEAQ (reference sequence). With 5 bases removed from V and 3 bases from J, the gap between germline ends came to 13 bases. This CDR3 comprises 14 residues. The CDR3 nucleotides are TGTGCCAGCAGCCCGAGACAGGTAGAAGAGACCCAGTACTTC. Encoded protein: CASSPRQVEETQYF. Based on the CDR3 plus reference TRBV7-9 and TRBJ2-5, the full variable domain is DTGVSQNPRHKITKRGQNVTFRCDPISEHNRLYWYRQTLGQGPEFLTYFQNEAQLEKSRLLSDRFSAERPKGSFSTLEIQRTEQGDSAMYLCASSPRQVEETQYFGPGTRLLVL.

This clonotype was seen a few times. This rearrangement joins TRBV7-2 to TRBJ2-7; 7 bases are a match to TRBD2. In germline, CDR1 is SGHTA, CDR2 FQGNSA. The CDR3 is made up of 14 amino acids. V lost 4 bases to trimming and J lost 4 bases; unmatched junction nucleotides: 7. CDR3 sequence reads: CASSSTSMAYEQYF. For the CDR3, the DNA is TGTGCCAGCAGCTCGACTAGCATGGCTTACGAGCAGTACTTC.